This T cell receptor beta chain came from a study of CD8 T cells in ankylosing spondylitis. Germline CDR1 reads SGHKS; CDR2 reads YYEKEE (reference sequence). The ends were cut back, 3 bases at V and 0 bases at J, with 12 bases in the middle. The CDR3 runs to 16 residues. In TCRdb, the 5' RACE reads were re-called with MiXCR into one record per CDR3 protein. The table has approximately 400,000 distinct CDR3 sequences, roughly 26% seen once. Comments on this clonotype: The antigen is undetermined.

Study-level results: Seemingly distinctive of ankylosing spondylitis blood was a TCR beta motif formed by eight highly homologous variants.

The chain combines TRBV5-5 with TRBJ2-2; D could derive from TRBD1 or TRBD2 (5 bases each). This receptor was taken from a male donor with ankylosing spondylitis. The material sequenced was blood, either unsorted or a sorted T cell fraction (not recorded which). DNA of the CDR3: TGTGCCAGCAGCTGGGGACGCCTTGCGAACACCGGGGAGCTGTTTTTT. This encodes CASSWGRLANTGELFF.